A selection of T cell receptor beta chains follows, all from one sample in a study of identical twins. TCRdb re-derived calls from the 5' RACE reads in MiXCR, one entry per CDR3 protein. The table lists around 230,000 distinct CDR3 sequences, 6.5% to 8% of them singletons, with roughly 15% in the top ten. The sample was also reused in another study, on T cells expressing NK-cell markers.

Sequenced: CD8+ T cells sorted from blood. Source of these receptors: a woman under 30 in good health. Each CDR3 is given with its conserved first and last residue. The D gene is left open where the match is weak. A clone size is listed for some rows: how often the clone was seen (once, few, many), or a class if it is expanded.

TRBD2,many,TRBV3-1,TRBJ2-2,CASSPRLAGVNTGELFF,TGTGCCAGCAGCCCCCGACTAGCGGGAGTTAACACCGGGGAGCTGTTTTTT
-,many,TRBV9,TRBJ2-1,CASSVPTLDPGSSYNEQFF,TGTGCCAGCAGCGTCCCTACATTGGACCCGGGGAGCTCCTACAATGAGCAGTTCTTC
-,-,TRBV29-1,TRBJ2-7,CSVEASGSGYEQYF,TGCAGCGTTGAAGCGAGTGGATCCGGCTACGAGCAGTACTTC
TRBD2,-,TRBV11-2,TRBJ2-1,CASKAGGPFHEQFF,TGTGCCAGCAAGGCGGGAGGGCCATTCCATGAGCAGTTCTTC
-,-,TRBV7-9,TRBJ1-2,CASSLEEGYTF,TGTGCCAGCAGCCTAGAGGAGGGCTACACCTTC
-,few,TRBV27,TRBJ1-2,CASSYGPPAPSGYTF,TGTGCCAGCAGTTATGGCCCCCCTGCCCCTTCGGGCTACACCTTC
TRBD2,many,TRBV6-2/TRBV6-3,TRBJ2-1,CASSQTSGGYNEQFF,TGTGCCAGCAGCCAAACTAGCGGCGGGTACAATGAGCAGTTCTTC
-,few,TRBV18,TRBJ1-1,CASSLYRTANTEAFF,TGTGCCAGCTCCCTTTATCGGACAGCTAACACTGAAGCTTTCTTT
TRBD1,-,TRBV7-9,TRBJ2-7,CASSLAWGQGIEQYF,TGTGCCAGCAGCTTAGCGTGGGGACAGGGCATCGAGCAGTACTTC
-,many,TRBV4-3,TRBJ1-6,CASSQVQDSPLHF,TGCGCCAGCAGCCAAGTACAGGATTCACCCCTCCACTTT
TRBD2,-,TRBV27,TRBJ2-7,CASSFVAGGAYEQYF,TGTGCCAGCAGTTTCGTAGCGGGAGGAGCCTACGAGCAGTACTTC
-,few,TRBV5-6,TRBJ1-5,CASSLGTGSNQPQHF,TGTGCCAGCAGCTTAGGAACAGGGAGCAATCAGCCCCAGCATTTT
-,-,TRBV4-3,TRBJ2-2,CASSQGPQGTGELFF,TGCGCCAGCAGCCAAGGACCACAGGGTACCGGGGAGCTGTTTTTT
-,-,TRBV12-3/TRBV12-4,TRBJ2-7,CASSFPQGRSYEQYF,TGTGCCAGCAGTTTCCCCCAGGGAAGGTCCTACGAGCAGTACTTC
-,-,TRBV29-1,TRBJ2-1,CSVERARWGNEQFF,TGCAGCGTGGAACGGGCTAGATGGGGCAATGAGCAGTTCTTC
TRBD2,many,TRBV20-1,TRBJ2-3,CSVGPSGSTDTQYF,TGCAGTGTGGGCCCTAGCGGGAGCACAGATACGCAGTATTTT
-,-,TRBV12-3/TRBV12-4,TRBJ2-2,CATQETENTGELFF,TGTGCCACCCAGGAGACAGAGAACACCGGGGAGCTGTTTTTT
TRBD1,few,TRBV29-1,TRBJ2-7,CSVEADRDSYEQYF,TGCAGCGTTGAAGCAGACAGGGACTCCTACGAGCAGTACTTC
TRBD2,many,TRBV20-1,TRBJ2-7,CSARGTRHFYEQYF,TGCAGTGCTAGAGGGACTAGGCATTTCTACGAGCAGTACTTC
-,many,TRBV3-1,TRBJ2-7,CASSTRAHHYEQYF,TGTGCCAGCAGCACACGGGCCCACCACTACGAGCAGTACTTC
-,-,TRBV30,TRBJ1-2,CAWRRGGYTF,TGTGCCTGGAGGCGTGGGGGCTACACCTTC
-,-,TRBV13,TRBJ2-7,CASSPTDSRTSSYEQYF,TGTGCCAGCAGCCCAACGGACAGCCGAACCAGCTCCTACGAGCAGTACTTC
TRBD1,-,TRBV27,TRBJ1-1,CASSQGVTNTEAFF,TGTGCCAGCAGTCAGGGGGTCACGAACACTGAAGCTTTCTTT
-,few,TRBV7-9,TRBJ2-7,CASSLVSASSYEQYF,TGTGCCAGCAGCTTAGTATCGGCCAGCTCCTACGAGCAGTACTTC
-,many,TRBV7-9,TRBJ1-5,CASSSGAVQVQHF,TGTGCCAGCAGCTCCGGGGCTGTGCAGGTCCAGCATTTT
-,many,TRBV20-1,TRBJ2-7,CSARDTSSSYEQYF,TGCAGTGCTAGAGATACTAGCAGTTCCTACGAGCAGTACTTC
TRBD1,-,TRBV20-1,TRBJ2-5,CSARGGTGRPETQYF,TGCAGTGCTAGGGGAGGGACAGGGAGGCCAGAGACCCAGTACTTC
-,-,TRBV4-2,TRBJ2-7,CASSQAQGEQYF,TGTGCCAGCAGCCAAGCCCAGGGGGAGCAGTACTTC
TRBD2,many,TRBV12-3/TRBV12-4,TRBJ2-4,CASSLALAGGRRAKNIQYF,TGTGCCAGCAGTTTAGCGCTAGCGGGAGGCCGGAGAGCCAAAAACATTCAGTACTTC
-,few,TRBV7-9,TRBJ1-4,CASSSPDPDVGEKLFF,TGTGCCAGCAGCTCTCCTGACCCTGACGTCGGAGAAAAACTGTTTTTT
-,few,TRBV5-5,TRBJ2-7,CASSLNEGLSAYEQYF,TGTGCCAGCAGCCTGAATGAGGGGCTATCGGCCTACGAGCAGTACTTC
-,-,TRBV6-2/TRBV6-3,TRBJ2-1,CASSPHKRDEQFF,TGTGCCAGCAGCCCCCATAAGCGGGATGAGCAGTTCTTC
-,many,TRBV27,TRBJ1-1,CASKIRQNTEAFF,TGTGCCAGCAAGATACGCCAGAACACTGAAGCTTTCTTT
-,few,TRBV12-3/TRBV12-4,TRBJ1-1,CASSHPVVNTEAFF,TGTGCCAGCAGCCACCCGGTGGTGAACACTGAAGCTTTCTTT
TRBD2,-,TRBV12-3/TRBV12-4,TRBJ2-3,CASTKSGTTLGRTDTQYF,TGTGCCAGCACCAAATCTGGGACTACCTTGGGGCGCACAGATACGCAGTATTTT
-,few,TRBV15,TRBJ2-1,CATSRVGTPGNEQFF,TGTGCCACCAGCAGAGTTGGAACCCCAGGGAATGAGCAGTTCTTC
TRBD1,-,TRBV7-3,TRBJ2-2,CASSSPSGTGFPGELFF,TGTGCCAGCAGCTCCCCCTCCGGGACAGGGTTCCCCGGGGAGCTGTTTTTT
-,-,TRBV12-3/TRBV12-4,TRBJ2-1,CASSLSGLRNEQFF,TGTGCCAGCAGTTTAAGCGGTTTGAGGAATGAGCAGTTCTTC
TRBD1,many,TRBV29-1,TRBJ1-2,CSVGPDRSYGYTF,TGCAGCGTGGGCCCGGACAGGTCCTATGGCTACACCTTC
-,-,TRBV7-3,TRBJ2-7,CASSSLTRWECEQYF,TGTGCCAGCAGCTCGTTGACAAGGTGGGAGTGTGAGCAGTACTTC